This entry concerns a single T cell receptor (beta chain). This table comes from immunoSEQ multiplex PCR, and its TCRdb copy is limited to in-frame clones, with some not included. The table records about 39,000 clones, 70% to 90% of them present only once. The data stem from a study of control samples from healthy donors and cancer patients. CDR3 size: 18 residues. V shed 2 bases and J 0 bases; nucleotides not matched to a gene: 10. CDR1 is SGHNT and CDR2 is YYREEE in the germline V gene (reference sequence). The clonotype originates from a man between 60 and 70 years old in good health. Input material: blood. The chain employs TRBV5-4 and TRBJ2-1, with 8 bases identical to TRBD2. DNA for the CDR3: TGTGCCAGCAGCTTCGGCGGGGGGTCACCTAGCTCCTACAATGAGCAGTTCTTC. This sequence encodes CASSFGGGSPSSYNEQFF.